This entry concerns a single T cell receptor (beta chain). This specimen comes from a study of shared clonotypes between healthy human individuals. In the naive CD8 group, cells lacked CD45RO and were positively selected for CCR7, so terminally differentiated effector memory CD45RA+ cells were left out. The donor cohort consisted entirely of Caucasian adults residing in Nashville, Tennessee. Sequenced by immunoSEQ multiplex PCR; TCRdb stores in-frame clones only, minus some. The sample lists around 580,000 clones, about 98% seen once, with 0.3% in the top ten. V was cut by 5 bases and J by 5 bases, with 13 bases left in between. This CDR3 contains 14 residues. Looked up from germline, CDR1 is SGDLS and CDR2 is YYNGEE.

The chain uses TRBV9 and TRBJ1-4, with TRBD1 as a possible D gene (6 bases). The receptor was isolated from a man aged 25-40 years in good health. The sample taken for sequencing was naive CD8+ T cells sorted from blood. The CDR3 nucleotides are TGTGCCAGCAGTGAAGGACAGACAAATGAAAAACTGTTTTTT. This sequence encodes CASSEGQTNEKLFF.